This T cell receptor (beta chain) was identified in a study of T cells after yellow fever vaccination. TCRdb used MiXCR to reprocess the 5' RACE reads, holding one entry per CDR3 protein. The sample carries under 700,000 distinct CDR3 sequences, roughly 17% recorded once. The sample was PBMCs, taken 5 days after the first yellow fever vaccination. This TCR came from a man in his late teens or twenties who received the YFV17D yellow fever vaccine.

The CDR3 DNA is TGCGCCAGCAGCTTGGCCTCTAGCGGGGGATTCCAAGAGACCCAGTACTTC. It specifies CASSLASSGGFQETQYF. The chain joins TRBV5-1 to TRBJ2-5, with TRBD2 identical over 10 bases. Germline values: CDR1 SGHRS, CDR2 YFSETQ. V lost 0 bases to trimming and J lost 1 base; unmatched junction nucleotides: 6. The CDR3 covers 17 residues.